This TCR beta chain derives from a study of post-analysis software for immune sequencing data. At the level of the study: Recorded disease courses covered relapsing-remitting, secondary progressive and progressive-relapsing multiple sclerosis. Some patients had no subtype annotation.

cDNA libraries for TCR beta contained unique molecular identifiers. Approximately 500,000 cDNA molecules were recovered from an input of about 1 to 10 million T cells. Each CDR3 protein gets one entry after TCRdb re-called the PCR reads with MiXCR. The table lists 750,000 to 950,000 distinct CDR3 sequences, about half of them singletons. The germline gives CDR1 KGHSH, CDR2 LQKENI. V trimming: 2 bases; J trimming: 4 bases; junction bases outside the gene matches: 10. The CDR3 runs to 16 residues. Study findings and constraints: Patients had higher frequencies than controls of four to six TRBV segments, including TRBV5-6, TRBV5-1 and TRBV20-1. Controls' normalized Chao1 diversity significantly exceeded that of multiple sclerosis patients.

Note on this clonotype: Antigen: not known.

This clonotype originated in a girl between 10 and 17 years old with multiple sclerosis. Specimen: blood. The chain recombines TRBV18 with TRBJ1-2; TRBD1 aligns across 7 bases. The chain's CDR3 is CASSPSFTGEFYGYTF. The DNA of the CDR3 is TGTGCCAGCTCACCAAGCTTCACAGGGGAGTTCTATGGCTACACCTTC.